One sample yielded the 31 T cell receptor beta chains listed below, sequenced in a study of blood T cells in healthy people across ages. A second PCR of about 6 to 11 cycles used a sample-barcoded 5' primer and a J-beta primer mix. TCRdb re-derived calls from the 5' RACE reads in MiXCR, one entry per CDR3 protein. The sample records 1.5 million to 2 million distinct CDR3 sequences, roughly 32% being singletons. Sequencing was performed on blood. All receptors derive from a woman younger than 45 in good health.

This clonotype turned up a few times. V gene TRBV6-5 combines with J gene TRBJ2-6; D gene ambiguous. V lost 9 bases and J 1 base, leaving 10 bases between the germline ends. Germline assignment: CDR1 MNHEY and CDR2 SVGAGI. The CDR3 is 14 amino acids. Written as DNA, the CDR3 is TGTGCCAGTGCCTATAGGTCTGGGGCCAACGTCCTGACTTTC. Translating gives CASAYRSGANVLTF.

This clonotype was counted between two and nine times. The chain links TRBV12-3 or TRBV12-4 to TRBJ2-3; 8 nucleotides agree with TRBD2. The CDR3 runs 15 residues. With V trimmed by 5 bases and J by 6 bases, 10 bases remained unmatched. CDR3 DNA: TGTGCCAGCAGTACGGGGGGGGCCAAAAGCGATACGCAGTATTTT. Its translation: CASSTGGAKSDTQYF.

V and J are TRBV6-5 and TRBJ2-7, with 8 bases fitting TRBD1. Germline V gives CDR1 MNHEY, CDR2 SVGAGI. V lost 11 bases, J lost 0 bases, and 6 bases stayed unmatched. This CDR3 region has 13 residues. In DNA, the CDR3 is TGTGCCGGCGGCAGGGGGCCCTCCTACGAGCAGTACTTC. This translates into CAGGRGPSYEQYF.

The CDR3 is CSVEGSGGTEAFF. CDR3 bases: TGCAGCGTTGAAGGGAGCGGGGGAACTGAAGCTTTCTTT. The gene calls are TRBV29-1 and TRBJ1-1; D is perhaps TRBD1 (5 bases). The V end lost 1 base, the J end lost 5 bases, and 11 bases lay between the germline ends. CDR3 length: 13 amino acids. CDR1 is SQVTM, CDR2 ANQGSEA, per germline.

This clonotype was picked up a small number of times. V usage is TRBV10-3 and J usage is TRBJ1-1; tentative D call: TRBD1 (6 bases). Germline V CDR1 and CDR2: ENHRY, SYGVKD. The CDR3 runs to 14 residues. The V end lost 10 bases, the J end lost 0 bases, and 15 bases lay between the germline ends. CDR3 coding DNA: TGTGCCACCTGGCCGGGACAAATGAACACTGAAGCTTTCTTT. Encoded protein: CATWPGQMNTEAFF.

This clonotype has a handful of counts. The chain joins TRBV13 to TRBJ2-7; 9 nucleotides line up with TRBD1. This CDR3 spans 16 amino acids. With V trimmed by 5 bases and J by 7 bases, 15 bases remained unmatched. CDR1 PRHDT and CDR2 FYEKMQ come from the germline V gene (reference sequence). The CDR3 region is CASSLTYGTGPEEQYF. The CDR3 DNA reads TGTGCCAGCAGCCTAACATACGGGACAGGGCCGGAAGAGCAGTACTTC.

The chain recombines TRBV27 with TRBJ1-4; 8 positions match TRBD1. J was trimmed by 0 bases and V by 6 bases; bases with no gene match: 9. The germline V gene encodes CDR1 MNHEY and CDR2 SMNVEV (reference sequence). The CDR3 consists of 17 residues. CDR3 DNA sequence: TGTGCCAGCAGAAGTCGGACAGGGATCGCAACTAATGAAAAACTGTTTTTT. It encodes CASRSRTGIATNEKLFF.

The V call is TRBV15, the J call TRBJ2-1, with a weak D call TRBD1 (6 bases). Germline V gives CDR1 LNHNV, CDR2 YYDKDF (reference sequence). CDR3 size: 16 residues. V lost 3 bases, J lost 9 bases, and 21 bases lay in between. The CDR3 here is CATSSAQGFPWGEQFF. The CDR3 bases are TGTGCCACCAGCAGTGCACAGGGATTTCCTTGGGGTGAGCAGTTCTTC.

A remark on this clonotype: A much larger clone differs by one base, so this may be a read error. The chain is built from TRBV29-1 and TRBJ2-7, with D hard to call. This CDR3 has 12 amino acids. The germline gives CDR1 SQVTM, CDR2 ANQGSEA. Trimming shortened V by 6 bases and J by 5 bases, and 14 bases separated the two germline ends. The CDR3 loop is CSVLEGSHEQYF. The CDR3, as DNA: TGCAGCGTCTTAGAAGGGTCCCACGAGCAGTACTTC.

V usage is TRBV29-1 and J usage is TRBJ2-1; D unclear. Looked up from germline, CDR1 is SQVTM and CDR2 is ANQGSEA. The ends were cut back, 5 bases at V and 0 bases at J, with 14 bases in the middle. There are 15 residues in the CDR3. In DNA form, the CDR3 reads TGCAGCGTTCCAGTAAGGTGGGTCTCCTACAATGAGCAGTTCTTC. Translation: CSVPVRWVSYNEQFF.

This clonotype appeared a few times. The J gene is TRBJ1-4, the V gene TRBV11-2, with D tentatively TRBD1 (5 bases). The CDR3 consists of 15 residues. The germline V and J ends were trimmed by 5 bases and 8 bases, with 18 bases remaining between them. CDR1 SGHAT and CDR2 FQNNGV come from the germline V gene. As DNA, the CDR3 is TGTGCCAGCAGCAATGGGGGGTCAAGAAGCGAAAAACTGTTTTTT. This translates into CASSNGGSRSEKLFF.

The CDR3 sequence: CAFLRGRATEAFF. The CDR3 nucleotides read TGTGCCTTTCTTAGGGGGCGGGCCACTGAAGCTTTCTTT. The J gene is TRBJ1-1, the V gene TRBV30, with 7 positions matching TRBD1. CDR1 GTSNPN and CDR2 SVGIG come from the germline V gene (reference sequence). The V and J ends lost 7 bases and 4 bases, in that order; junction bases with no gene match: 9. This CDR3 has 13 amino acids.

This clonotype was recorded many times. The CDR3 sequence is CASSLADSKQFF. The CDR3 DNA follows: TGTGCCAGCAGCCTAGCCGATTCGAAGCAGTTCTTC. The V gene is TRBV3-1, the J gene TRBJ2-1; D not resolved. Germline V CDR1 and CDR2: LGHDT, YNNKEL (reference sequence). CDR3 length equals 12 residues. Trimming took off 4 bases at V and 11 bases at J, with 12 bases between the two ends.

The chain uses TRBV14 and TRBJ2-3, with 10 bases lining up with TRBD2. Trimming removed 1 base from V and 3 bases from J; junction bases left unmatched: 7. From germline, CDR1 is SGHDN and CDR2 FVKESK. The CDR3 totals 17 residues. For the CDR3, the DNA is TGTGCCAGCAGCCAAGCCCAGCGGGAGGGCCTGACAGATACGCAGTATTTT. As protein: CASSQAQREGLTDTQYF. The full variable domain, in which reference TRBV14 and TRBJ2-3 provide the parts outside the CDR3, is EAGVTQFPSHSVIEKGQTVTLRCDPISGHDNLYWYRRVMGKEIKFLLHFVKESKQDESGMPNNRFLAERTGGTYSTLKVQPAELEDSGVYFCASSQAQREGLTDTQYFGPGTRLTVL.

In regard to this clonotype: This may come from a read error, since a much larger clone is one base off. J is TRBJ2-6 and V is TRBV10-3; D may correspond to TRBD1 or TRBD2 (5 bases each). V was clipped by 2 bases and J by 4 bases, with 9 bases between them. Germline V gene sequence: CDR1 ENHRY, CDR2 SYGVKD. The CDR3 runs to 15 residues. CDR3 bases: TGTGCCATCAGTGAGGGTTGGGACGGGGCCAACGTCCTGACTTTC. Encoded protein: CAISEGWDGANVLTF.

There are many counts of this clonotype. The chain couples TRBV25-1 to TRBJ2-5; 12 positions agree with TRBD2. The germline V gene encodes CDR1 MGHDK and CDR2 SYGVNS. The CDR3 totals 15 residues. V shed 2 bases and J 10 bases; nucleotides not matched to a gene: 8. The CDR3 loop is CASSEGLAGTSFQYF. Here the CDR3 DNA reads TGTGCCAGCAGTGAAGGACTAGCGGGGACCTCCTTCCAGTACTTC. Looking up the rest from reference TRBV25-1 and TRBJ2-5 gives the full variable domain: EADIYQTPRYLVIGTGKKITLECSQTMGHDKMYWYQQDPGMELHLIHYSYGVNSTEKGDLSSESTVSRIRTEHFPLTLESARPSHTSQYLCASSEGLAGTSFQYFGPGTRLLVL.

The chain recombines TRBV4-1 with TRBJ2-1; 7 nucleotides align to TRBD2. Germline V lookup: CDR1 MGHRA, CDR2 YSYEKL. The CDR3 spans 17 residues. V lost 4 bases and J lost 0; bases outside the gene matches: 9. The CDR3 reads CASSLARGGSSYNEQFF. CDR3 sequence (DNA): TGCGCCAGCAGCCTAGCTAGGGGCGGGAGCTCCTACAATGAGCAGTTCTTC.

This clonotype was seen only a few times. The chain has TRBV6-1 and TRBJ2-7; 8 bases are a match to TRBD1. The J segment lost 3 bases and the V segment lost 6 bases, leaving 13 bases of the junction unmatched. Germline lookup yields CDR1 MNHNS and CDR2 SASEGT. The CDR3 runs to 16 residues. The chain's CDR3 is CASSPVLRTGNYEQYF. CDR3 DNA: TGTGCCAGCAGCCCCGTTTTACGGACAGGGAACTACGAGCAGTACTTC.

Many counts were recorded for this clonotype. V and J are TRBV11-2 and TRBJ2-7; TRBD2 is a possible D gene (5 bases). This CDR3 region has 14 residues. CDR1 and CDR2 (germline): SGHAT, FQNNGV. CDR3 residues: CATQTTTVSYEQYF. Here the CDR3 DNA reads TGTGCTACCCAGACTACGACGGTGTCCTACGAGCAGTACTTC.

Ten or more counts support this clonotype. The chain recombines TRBV5-1 with TRBJ2-3; possibly TRBD1 for D (5 bases). Germline CDR1 SGHRS, CDR2 YFSETQ. The CDR3 length is 14 residues. V shed 2 bases and J shed 0 bases, with 7 bases lying between them. This CDR3 reads CASSFQGSTDTQYF. For the CDR3, the DNA is TGCGCCAGCAGCTTCCAGGGCAGCACAGATACGCAGTATTTT.

The J gene is TRBJ2-7, the V gene TRBV2; the D gene is possibly TRBD1 (6 bases). The CDR3 runs to 14 residues. Germline V gene sequence: CDR1 SNHLY, CDR2 FYNNEI. Trimming shortened V by 5 bases and J by 5 bases, and 16 bases separated the two germline ends. The CDR3 loop reads CASSLQGLGHEQYF. The CDR3 DNA reads as TGTGCCAGCAGTCTCCAGGGGCTTGGCCACGAGCAGTACTTC.

J is TRBJ2-7 and V is TRBV2; tentative D call: TRBD1 (5 bases). Gene TRBJ2-5 matches the end of the DNA better, so the J call may be wrong. CDR1 is SNHLY, CDR2 FYNNEI, per germline. The CDR3 is 13 residues long. The CDR3: CASSEQGTGTQYF. The CDR3 coding sequence is TGTGCCAGCAGTGAGCAGGGCACGGGGACCCAGTACTTC.

This rearrangement joins TRBV11-2 to TRBJ2-3; maybe TRBD2 (6 bases). The V and J ends lost 2 bases and 4 bases respectively, with 16 bases between them. CDR1 and CDR2 from the germline V gene are SGHAT and FQNNGV. This CDR3 spans 16 amino acids. The DNA of the CDR3 is TGTGCCAGCAGCTTATATACGCGACTAGTGGCAGATACGCAGTATTTT. Translated: CASSLYTRLVADTQYF.

The sample holds a few counts of this clonotype. The V call is TRBV5-1, the J call TRBJ2-3; the D is unclear. The CDR3 has 15 residues. With 1 base removed from V and 1 base from J, the gap between germline ends came to 10 bases. The germline gives CDR1 SGHRS, CDR2 YFSETQ. Written as DNA, the CDR3 is TGCGCCAGCAGCTTGCCGGACCCGGGCACAGATACGCAGTATTTT. Protein product: CASSLPDPGTDTQYF.

The CDR3 region is CASSLGGGWNTEAFF. Written as DNA, the CDR3 is TGTGCCAGCAGTTTGGGGGGAGGTTGGAACACTGAAGCTTTCTTT. The chain is built from TRBV27 and TRBJ1-1; possibly TRBD1 for D (5 bases). Deletions cut 3 bases from V and 1 base from J, with 12 bases between. This CDR3 is built from 15 residues. Germline-derived CDR1 and CDR2 are MNHEY and SMNVEV (reference sequence).

A note on this clonotype: At one end the junction does not follow the germline gene, possibly because of a read error. V and J are TRBV6-5 and TRBJ1-1; tentatively, D is TRBD1 (5 bases). This CDR3 contains 13 residues. The germline V gene has CDR1 MNHEY and CDR2 SVGAGI. Here the CDR3 reads CAGSNRQNTEAFF. DNA for the CDR3: TGTGCCGGCAGTAACAGGCAGAACACTGAAGCTTTCTTT.

This clonotype was seen many times. One junction end disagrees with the germline gene, perhaps due to a read error. This chain links TRBV29-1 with TRBJ2-7; perhaps D is TRBD1 or TRBD2 (5 bases each). The CDR3 extends over 13 amino acids. Per the germline V gene, CDR1 is SQVTM and CDR2 is ANQGSEA. The CDR3 DNA follows: TGCAGCGTTGCCGGGACCCCCTCCGACGAGCAGTACTTC. Translating gives CSVAGTPSDEQYF.

This clonotype has only a few counts. The J gene is TRBJ1-2, the V gene TRBV11-2; D unclear. This CDR3 is built from 15 residues. CDR1 and CDR2 (germline): SGHAT, FQNNGV. Trimming stripped 0 bases from V and 6 bases from J, with 14 bases between. The CDR3 nucleotides read TGTGCCAGCAGCTTAGAAAGTGCGTCGAACCATGGCTACACCTTC. Protein sequence: CASSLESASNHGYTF.

This chain connects TRBV12-3 or TRBV12-4 to TRBJ1-1; D might be TRBD1 (5 bases). The CDR3 has 14 residues. The V end lost 8 bases, the J end lost 5 bases, and 18 bases lay between the germline ends. The DNA for the CDR3 is TGTGCCAGCCTTAGTGTGGCAGGGCGGACTGAAGCTTTCTTT. It yields the protein CASLSVAGRTEAFF.

The chain joins TRBV2 to TRBJ2-3; TRBD2 agrees at 10 bases. The CDR3 runs to 16 residues. The germline gives CDR1 SNHLY, CDR2 FYNNEI. V gave up 3 bases and J gave up 8 bases; unmatched junction bases: 11. CDR3 nucleotides: TGTGCCAGCAGTGACAGGGGAGGACTAGCGGCATTTACGCAGTATTTT. This sequence encodes CASSDRGGLAAFTQYF. Full variable domain (remainder filled in from reference TRBV2 and TRBJ2-3): EPEVTQTPSHQVTQMGQEVILRCVPISNHLYFYWYRQILGQKVEFLVSFYNNEISEKSEIFDDQFSVERPDGSNFTLKIRSTKLEDSAMYFCASSDRGGLAAFTQYFGPGTRLTVL.

This clonotype was seen a handful of times. The chain combines TRBV20-1 with TRBJ1-1; D gene unclear. CDR1 DFQATT and CDR2 SNEGSKA come from the germline V gene (reference sequence). Trimming took off 6 bases at V and 4 bases at J, with 21 bases between the two ends. The CDR3 loop spans 15 amino acids. CDR3 region: CSARTLSPMSTEAFF. The CDR3 nucleotides read TGCAGTGCCCGGACCTTAAGCCCGATGAGCACTGAAGCTTTCTTT.